This TCR beta chain is from a study of T cell repertoires in cytomegalovirus infection (dated by TCRdb to between 2018 and 2020). In terms of the full investigation: Alongside well-studied HLA-B-restricted epitopes, the peptide stimulations were aimed at recently identified HLA-C-restricted CMV epitopes, whose presentation resists viral immunomodulation. Donor HLA type was relevant to the analysis, because carriage of CMV infection together with the matching HLA type was indicated by public TCR beta signatures. On the study overall, not on this receptor specifically: Cumulative frequency of public TCR beta family members discriminated carriers of CMV infection plus the relevant HLA type in this cohort and an independent approximately 370-donor cohort. In the ex vivo response, HLA-C-restricted CMV-specific TCR beta clonotypes were dominant, and in two of eight donors the single most frequent clonotype came from this HLA-C-restricted group.

The label giving this sample's treatment or condition can be read as: in vitro stimulation with specific CMV peptide epitopes to enrich CMV-specific T cells. In regard to this clonotype: The specificity of this receptor is unknown. The sample holds no much larger clone one base away, and base qualities are not on file.

The listed sequencing device is Illumina HiSeq 1500. The public reads were quality trimmed at Q25 with fastp and then assembled into clones with MiXCR by TCRdb, keeping productive beta chains. Merged by CDR3 protein, the rows form single entries marked with the most common genes and DNA. The sample has approximately 730,000 distinct CDR3 sequences on record, around a third of them singletons. The top ten hold around a sixth of the sample. The CDR3 numbers 14 residues from cysteine through phenylalanine. The retained sequence is limited to the CDR3, 42 bases, with the frame set at the first base. Trimming takes 4 bases off V and 3 bases off J; junction bases not matched to a gene: 3. CDR1 and CDR2 are read off the germline V gene as SNHLY and FYNNEI.

The TCR sequence derives from a human donor in good health (CMV status not recorded). Some clones in this sample may be carry-over from other donors' samples. In this chain, TRBV2 is recombined with TRBJ2-7; the junction holds 10 bases that match TRBD2. This sample comprised cultured PBMCs, obtained from culture after CMV antigen stimulation. The CDR3 here reads CASSASGGVYEQYF. In nucleotides, the sequence is TGTGCCAGCAGTGCCAGCGGGGGGGTCTACGAGCAGTACTTC.